Each of the 27 T cell receptor beta chains below was sequenced from the same sample in a study of CXCR3-negative and CXCR3-positive naive CD8 T cells. With UMI labels, 5' RACE was used to prepare the TRB cDNA libraries. TCRdb re-called the 5' RACE reads; every CDR3 protein appears as one record, without DNA. This sample contains roughly 48,000 distinct CDR3 sequences. The specimen was memory CD8+ T cells from blood. The receptor source for this set is a human donor in good health. Some clones in this sample may be carry-over from other donors' samples.

This chain joins TRBV10-3 and TRBJ1-6; TCRdb selects TRBD1, and the lack of DNA leaves this call unchecked. Germline V gene lookup returns CDR1 ENHRY and CDR2 SYGVKD. There are 15 residues in the CDR3. The chain's CDR3 is CAISDGDDRYSPLHF.

The chain employs TRBV29-1 and TRBJ2-7; TCRdb returns TRBD1, unconfirmable since there is no DNA. Germline-derived CDR1 and CDR2 are SQVTM and ANQGSEA. This CDR3 has 15 residues. Here the CDR3 reads CSVEDIGTASYEQYF.

The chain has TRBV28 and TRBJ2-7; TCRdb's D gene call, TRBD2, goes unchecked for lack of DNA. CDR1 and CDR2 from the germline V gene are MDHEN and SYDVKM. There are 14 residues in the CDR3. CDR3 residues: CASSLGLGGREQYF.

The CDR3: CASSQFRDRGTEAFF. J is TRBJ1-1 and V is TRBV3-1; TCRdb selects TRBD1, and the lack of DNA leaves this call unchecked. Per the germline V gene, CDR1 is LGHDT and CDR2 is YNNKEL (reference sequence). The CDR3 has 15 amino acids.

This clonotype is called medium-sized based on its frequency. The rearrangement joins TRBV6-4 to TRBJ2-2; the D call from TCRdb, TRBD2, cannot be confirmed without DNA. This CDR3 spans 15 amino acids. Germline CDR1 MRHNA, CDR2 SNTAGT. The CDR3 loop reads CASSELAGSTGELFF.

The V gene is TRBV7-2, the J gene TRBJ2-3; with no DNA, the TCRdb D assignment of TRBD1 cannot be verified. This CDR3 has 14 amino acids. Germline CDR1 and CDR2: SGHTA and FQGNSA. CDR3 sequence: CASSFDRGPDTQYF. The whole variable domain, filled in from reference TRBV7-2 and TRBJ2-3, reads GAGVSQSPSNKVTEKGKDVELRCDPISGHTALYWYRQSLGQGLEFLIYFQGNSAPDKSGLPSDRFSAERTGGSVSTLTIQRTQQEDSAVYLCASSFDRGPDTQYFGPGTRLTVL.

V is TRBV7-9 and J is TRBJ2-4; TCRdb selects TRBD1, and the lack of DNA leaves this call unchecked. The CDR3 has 15 residues. The germline CDR1 and CDR2 sequences are SEHNR and FQNEAQ (reference sequence). CDR3 sequence: CASSPPGAKKNIQYF.

The chain employs TRBV28 and TRBJ2-3; as DNA is missing, the TRBD2 call by TCRdb cannot be tested. Germline V lookup: CDR1 MDHEN, CDR2 SYDVKM. The CDR3 has 15 amino acids. CDR3 residues: CASGGGTVITDTQYF.

The chain carries TRBV23-1 and TRBJ2-1; TCRdb's D gene call, TRBD2, goes unchecked for lack of DNA. TRBV23-1 is known as an ORF, though its function is uncertain. This CDR3 is built from 17 residues. CDR3: CASSHFPLAGRSNEQFF.

The V and J genes are TRBV7-2 and TRBJ1-6; lacking DNA, the TRBD1 call made by TCRdb goes unchecked. CDR1 is SGHTA and CDR2 is FQGNSA in the germline V gene. This CDR3 is 15 amino acids long. The CDR3 loop reads CASSPDRDYNSPLHF.

The chain uses TRBV7-2 and TRBJ2-2; lacking DNA, the TRBD1 call made by TCRdb goes unchecked. CDR3 length: 15 residues. Germline values: CDR1 SGHTA, CDR2 FQGNSA. The CDR3 loop is CASSLVGGAGGELFF.

The rearrangement joins TRBV6-4 to TRBJ1-5. Germline CDR1 reads MRHNA; CDR2 reads SNTAGT. The CDR3 has 13 residues. The chain's CDR3 is CASSAAENQPQHF.

V is TRBV28 and J is TRBJ1-5. Germline V gene data show CDR1 as MDHEN and CDR2 as SYDVKM. CDR3 length: 12 amino acids. The CDR3 sequence: CASTTDNQPQHF.

The rearrangement links TRBV7-2 to TRBJ2-1; the TRBD2 assignment by TCRdb is unverifiable without DNA. Looked up from germline, CDR1 is SGHTA and CDR2 is FQGNSA. This CDR3 spans 16 amino acids. The CDR3 sequence: CASSFSSGGAYNEQFF.

V is TRBV30 and J is TRBJ2-2. The germline V gene encodes CDR1 GTSNPN and CDR2 SVGIG (reference sequence). The CDR3 extends over 12 amino acids. CDR3 sequence: CAWMQNTGELFF. The full variable domain, its missing parts supplied by reference TRBV30 and TRBJ2-2, is SQTIHQWPATLVQPVGSPLSLECTVEGTSNPNLYWYRQAAGRGLQLLFYSVGIGQISSEVPQNLSASRPQDRQFILSSKKLLLSDSGFYLCAWMQNTGELFFGEGSRLTVL.

The V and J genes are TRBV28 and TRBJ2-3; the TCRdb D gene call, TRBD2, has no DNA to confirm it. CDR1 MDHEN and CDR2 SYDVKM come from the germline V gene. This CDR3 comprises 15 residues. CDR3 sequence: CASSPLAGDTDTQYF.

This chain uses TRBV7-9 with TRBJ2-3; no DNA is available, so the TRBD1 call from TCRdb remains unchecked. This CDR3 region has 14 residues. Per the germline V gene, CDR1 is SEHNR and CDR2 is FQNEAQ (reference sequence). CDR3 region: CASSSVRGTDTQYF. Variable domain in full (rest from reference TRBV7-9 and TRBJ2-3): DTGVSQNPRHKITKRGQNVTFRCDPISEHNRLYWYRQTLGQGPEFLTYFQNEAQLEKSRLLSDRFSAERPKGSFSTLEIQRTEQGDSAMYLCASSSVRGTDTQYFGPGTRLTVL.

This chain joins TRBV3-1 and TRBJ2-5. Germline CDR1 and CDR2: LGHDT and YNNKEL (reference sequence). The CDR3 consists of 16 residues. CDR3 region: CASSQVQHRWGETQYF.

The chain has TRBV24-1 and TRBJ2-2; TCRdb lists TRBD1, though no DNA is available to test this call. CDR3 length: 14 amino acids. Germline CDR1 and CDR2: KGHDR and SFDVKD. The chain's CDR3 is CATSDPELSGELFF.

The chain recombines TRBV11-1 with TRBJ1-1; there is no DNA to check the TCRdb D call of TRBD1. CDR3 size: 15 residues. Looked up from germline, CDR1 is SGHAT and CDR2 is FQDESV (reference sequence). This CDR3 reads CASSLADRGDTEAFF.

V gene TRBV10-2 combines with J gene TRBJ1-1. Germline lookup yields CDR1 WSHSY and CDR2 SAAADI. This CDR3 is 14 amino acids long. CDR3 region: CASSESTGNTEAFF.

The genes are TRBV20-1 and TRBJ2-3; TCRdb outputs TRBD1, but without DNA this stays unchecked. CDR1 and CDR2 (germline): DFQATT, SNEGSKA (reference sequence). This CDR3 region has 18 residues. CDR3 residues: CSARDRTGDPASTDTQYF.

The chain employs TRBV15 and TRBJ2-5; the D call from TCRdb, TRBD1, cannot be confirmed without DNA. This CDR3 has 19 residues. CDR1 and CDR2 (germline): LNHNV, YYDKDF (reference sequence). This chain's CDR3 is CATSRPGQGDSRIQETQYF.

The CDR3 region is CASSLDVSGGLTQYF. The rearrangement links TRBV11-2 to TRBJ2-5; TCRdb picks TRBD1, but there is no DNA to check that call. CDR3 length: 15 residues. The germline V gene has CDR1 SGHAT and CDR2 FQNNGV. Full variable domain (outside the CDR3, taken from reference TRBV11-2 and TRBJ2-5): EAGVAQSPRYKIIEKRQSVAFWCNPISGHATLYWYQQILGQGPKLLIQFQNNGVVDDSQLPKDRFSAERLKGVDSTLKIQPAKLEDSAVYLCASSLDVSGGLTQYFGPGTRLLVL.

The chain combines TRBV29-1 with TRBJ2-2; the TCRdb D gene call, TRBD1, has no DNA to confirm it. The germline V gene has CDR1 SQVTM and CDR2 ANQGSEA. This CDR3 region has 20 residues. CDR3 sequence reads: CSVEENPGHRGRPDTGELFF.

J is TRBJ2-7 and V is TRBV5-1. The germline CDR1 and CDR2 sequences are SGHRS and YFSETQ. CDR3 length: 14 residues. CDR3 loop: CASSSPTRTYEQYF.

V and J are TRBV27 and TRBJ1-1; the D gene TCRdb calls, TRBD1, cannot be checked with no DNA. Per germline, CDR1 MNHEY and CDR2 SMNVEV (reference sequence). The CDR3 sequence is 13 residues long. The CDR3 sequence: CASRPLGQAEAFF.